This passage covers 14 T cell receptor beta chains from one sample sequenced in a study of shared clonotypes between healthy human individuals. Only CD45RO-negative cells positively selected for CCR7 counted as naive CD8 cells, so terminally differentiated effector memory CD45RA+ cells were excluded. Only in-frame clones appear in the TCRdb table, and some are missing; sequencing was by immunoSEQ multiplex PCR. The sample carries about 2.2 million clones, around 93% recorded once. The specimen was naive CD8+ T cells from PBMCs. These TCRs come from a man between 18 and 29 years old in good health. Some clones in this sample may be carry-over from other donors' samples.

CDR3: CASSFPRQRNTGELFF. The CDR3 DNA follows: TGTGCCAGCAGCTTCCCGAGACAGAGGAACACCGGGGAGCTGTTTTTT. This chain joins TRBV11-2 and TRBJ2-2, with a weak D call TRBD1 (5 bases). Germline assignment: CDR1 SGHAT and CDR2 FQNNGV. Trimming took 3 bases from V and 1 from J, leaving 12 bases between them. The CDR3 contains 16 residues. Variable domain in full (rest from reference TRBV11-2 and TRBJ2-2): EAGVAQSPRYKIIEKRQSVAFWCNPISGHATLYWYQQILGQGPKLLIQFQNNGVVDDSQLPKDRFSAERLKGVDSTLKIQPAKLEDSAVYLCASSFPRQRNTGELFFGEGSRLTVL.

The chain's CDR3 is CASSYSKTLGTEAFF. In nucleotides, the CDR3 is TGTGCCAGCAGTTACTCGAAGACACTCGGAACTGAAGCTTTCTTT. The rearrangement links TRBV6-5 to TRBJ1-1; D unresolved. V was trimmed by 0 bases and J by 5 bases, leaving 13 bases between them. The CDR3 runs to 15 residues. Germline V gene data show CDR1 as MNHEY and CDR2 as SVGAGI.

DNA of the CDR3: TGTGCCAGCAGAATCGGGGGGGTTGGGAATCAGCCCCAGCATTTT. Amino acid sequence: CASRIGGVGNQPQHF. The chain is built from TRBV27 and TRBJ1-5, with D possibly matching TRBD1 (5 bases). CDR1 and CDR2 from the germline V gene are MNHEY and SMNVEV (reference sequence). The V gene lost 6 bases and the J gene lost 4 bases, with 16 bases spanning the gap. This CDR3 spans 15 amino acids.

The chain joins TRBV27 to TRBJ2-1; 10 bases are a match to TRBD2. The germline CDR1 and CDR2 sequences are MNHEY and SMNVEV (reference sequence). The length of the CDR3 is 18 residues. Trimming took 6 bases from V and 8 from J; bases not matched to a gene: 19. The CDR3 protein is CASSRLAGPREGMDEQFF. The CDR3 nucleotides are TGTGCCAGCAGCCGACTAGCGGGTCCGCGGGAGGGAATGGATGAGCAGTTCTTC.

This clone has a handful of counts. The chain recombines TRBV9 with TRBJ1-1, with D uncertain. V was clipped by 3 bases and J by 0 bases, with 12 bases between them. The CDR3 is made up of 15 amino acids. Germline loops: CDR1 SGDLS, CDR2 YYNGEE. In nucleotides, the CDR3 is TGTGCCAGCAGCGCACTTACCGACATGAACACTGAAGCTTTCTTT. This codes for CASSALTDMNTEAFF.

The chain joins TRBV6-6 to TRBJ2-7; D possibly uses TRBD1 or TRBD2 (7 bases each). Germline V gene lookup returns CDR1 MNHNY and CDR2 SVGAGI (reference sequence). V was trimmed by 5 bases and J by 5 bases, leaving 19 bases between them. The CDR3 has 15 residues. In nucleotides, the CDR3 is TGTGCCAGCAGTAGGGGGGGACAGCCTAAAGACGAGCAGTACTTC. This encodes CASSRGGQPKDEQYF.

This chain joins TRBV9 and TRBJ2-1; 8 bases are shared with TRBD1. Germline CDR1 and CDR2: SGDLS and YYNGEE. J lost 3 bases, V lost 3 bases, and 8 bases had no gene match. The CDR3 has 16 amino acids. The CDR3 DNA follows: TGTGCCAGCAGCGCCCCCGGACAGGGCTACTACAATGAGCAGTTCTTC. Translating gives CASSAPGQGYYNEQFF.

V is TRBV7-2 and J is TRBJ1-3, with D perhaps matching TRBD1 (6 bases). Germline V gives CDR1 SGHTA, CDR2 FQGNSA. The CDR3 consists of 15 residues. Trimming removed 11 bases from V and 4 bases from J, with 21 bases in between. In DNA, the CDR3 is TGTGCCTCTCCCGGGAAGGGGGTGGAAGGAAACACCATATATTTT. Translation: CASPGKGVEGNTIYF.

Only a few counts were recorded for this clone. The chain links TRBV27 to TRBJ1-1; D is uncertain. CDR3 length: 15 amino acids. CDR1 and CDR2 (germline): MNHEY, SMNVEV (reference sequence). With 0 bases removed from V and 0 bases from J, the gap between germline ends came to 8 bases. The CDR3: CASSLSPGMNTEAFF. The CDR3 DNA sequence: TGTGCCAGCAGTTTATCGCCGGGCATGAACACTGAAGCTTTCTTT.

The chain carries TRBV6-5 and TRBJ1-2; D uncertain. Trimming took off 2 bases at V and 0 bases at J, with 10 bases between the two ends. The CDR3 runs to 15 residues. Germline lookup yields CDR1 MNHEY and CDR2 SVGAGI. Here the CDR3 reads CASSYNGPPNYGYTF. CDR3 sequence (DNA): TGTGCCAGCAGTTACAACGGCCCTCCTAACTATGGCTACACCTTC.

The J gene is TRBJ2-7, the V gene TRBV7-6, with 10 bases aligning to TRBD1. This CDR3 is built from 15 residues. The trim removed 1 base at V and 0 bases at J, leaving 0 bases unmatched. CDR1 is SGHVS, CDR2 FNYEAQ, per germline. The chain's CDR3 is CASSLGDRGSYEQYF. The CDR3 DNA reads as TGTGCCAGCAGCTTAGGGGACAGGGGCTCCTACGAGCAGTACTTC.

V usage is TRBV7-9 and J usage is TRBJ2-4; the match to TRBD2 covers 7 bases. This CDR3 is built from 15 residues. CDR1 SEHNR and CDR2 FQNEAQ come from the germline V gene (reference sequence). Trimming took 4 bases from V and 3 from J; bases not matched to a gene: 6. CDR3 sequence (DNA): TGTGCCAGCAGCTCCACCCCGGGGGGCAAAAACATTCAGTACTTC. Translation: CASSSTPGGKNIQYF.

The CDR3 spells CASSVVEWGVNTGELFF. CDR3 coding DNA: TGTGCCAGCAGCGTAGTGGAGTGGGGGGTGAACACCGGGGAGCTGTTTTTT. The chain carries TRBV9 and TRBJ2-2; a possible D gene is TRBD2 (6 bases). Germline V gene sequence: CDR1 SGDLS, CDR2 YYNGEE. The CDR3 spans 17 residues. Trimming took off 0 bases at V and 1 base at J, with 13 bases between the two ends.

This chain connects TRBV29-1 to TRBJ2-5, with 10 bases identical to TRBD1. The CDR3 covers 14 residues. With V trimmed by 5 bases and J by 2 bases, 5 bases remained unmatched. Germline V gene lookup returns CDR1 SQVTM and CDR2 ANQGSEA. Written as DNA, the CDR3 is TGCAGCGTTTTGGACAGGGGGGGTCAAGAGACCCAGTACTTC. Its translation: CSVLDRGGQETQYF.